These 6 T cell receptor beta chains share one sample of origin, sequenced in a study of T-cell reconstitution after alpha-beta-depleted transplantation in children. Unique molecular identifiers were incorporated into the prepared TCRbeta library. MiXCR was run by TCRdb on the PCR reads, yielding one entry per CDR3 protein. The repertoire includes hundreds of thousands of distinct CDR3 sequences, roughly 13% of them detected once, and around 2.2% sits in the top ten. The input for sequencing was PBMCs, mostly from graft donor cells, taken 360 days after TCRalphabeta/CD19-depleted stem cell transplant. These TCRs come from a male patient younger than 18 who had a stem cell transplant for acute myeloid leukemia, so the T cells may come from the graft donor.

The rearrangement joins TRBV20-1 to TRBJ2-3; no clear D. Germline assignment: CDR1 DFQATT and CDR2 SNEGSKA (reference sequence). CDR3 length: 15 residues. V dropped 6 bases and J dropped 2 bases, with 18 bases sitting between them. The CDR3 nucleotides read TGCAGTGCCCTTGACCCCGCTCCCCACACAGATACGCAGTATTTT. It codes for CSALDPAPHTDTQYF.

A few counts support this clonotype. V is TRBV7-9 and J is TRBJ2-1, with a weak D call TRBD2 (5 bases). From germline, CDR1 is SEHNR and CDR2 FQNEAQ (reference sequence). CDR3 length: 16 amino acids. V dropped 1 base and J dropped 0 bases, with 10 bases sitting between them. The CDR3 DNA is TGTGCCAGCAGCTTAGGTGACTACAGCTCCTACAATGAGCAGTTCTTC. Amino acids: CASSLGDYSSYNEQFF.

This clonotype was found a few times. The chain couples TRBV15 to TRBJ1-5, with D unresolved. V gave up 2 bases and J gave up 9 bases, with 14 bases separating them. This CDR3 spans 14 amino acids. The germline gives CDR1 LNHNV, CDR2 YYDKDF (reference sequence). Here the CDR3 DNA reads TGTGCCACCAGCAGACCTGAAACTGGGAGGCCCCAGCATTTT. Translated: CATSRPETGRPQHF.

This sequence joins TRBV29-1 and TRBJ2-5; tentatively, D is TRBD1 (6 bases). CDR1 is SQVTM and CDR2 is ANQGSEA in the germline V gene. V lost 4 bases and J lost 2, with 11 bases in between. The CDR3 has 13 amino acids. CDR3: CSVVGGGQETQYF. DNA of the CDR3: TGCAGCGTTGTAGGGGGTGGTCAAGAGACCCAGTACTTC.

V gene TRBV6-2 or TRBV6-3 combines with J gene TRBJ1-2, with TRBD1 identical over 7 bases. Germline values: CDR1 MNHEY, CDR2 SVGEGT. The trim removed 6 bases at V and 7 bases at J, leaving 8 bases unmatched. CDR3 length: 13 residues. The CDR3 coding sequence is TGTGCCAGCAGCCTGGGACAGCTCCTTGGCTACACCTTC. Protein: CASSLGQLLGYTF.

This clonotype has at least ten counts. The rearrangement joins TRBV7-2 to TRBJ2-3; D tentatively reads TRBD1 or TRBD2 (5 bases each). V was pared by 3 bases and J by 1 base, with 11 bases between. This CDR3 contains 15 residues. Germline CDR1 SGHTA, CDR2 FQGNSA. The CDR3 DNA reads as TGTGCCAGCAGCTTGTTCTTGGGGGGCACAGATACGCAGTATTTT. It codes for CASSLFLGGTDTQYF.